Below are 21 T cell receptor beta chains sequenced from a single sample in a study of T cells after yellow fever vaccination. In TCRdb, the 5' RACE reads were re-called with MiXCR into one record per CDR3 protein. Found here are around 610,000 distinct CDR3 sequences, roughly 12% of them singletons; the top ten hold over 13%. The starting material was PBMCs, obtained on the day of the yellow fever booster vaccination. The source is a man aged 30 to 45 who received the YFV17D yellow fever vaccine.

A few counts support this clonotype. This chain connects TRBV19 to TRBJ2-1; D is perhaps TRBD2 (5 bases). Trimming removed 4 bases from V and 5 bases from J, with 27 bases in between. Germline values: CDR1 LNHDA, CDR2 SQIVND (reference sequence). CDR3 size: 19 residues. Here the CDR3 DNA reads TGTGCCAGTAGTACCACCGAGACGGGATCGGGTGGTCGTAACAATGAGCAGTTCTTC. Residues: CASSTTETGSGGRNNEQFF.

J is TRBJ2-7 and V is TRBV10-3, with D maybe TRBD1 (5 bases). V was pared by 0 bases and J by 3 bases, with 15 bases between. CDR3 length: 16 amino acids. Germline V gene sequence: CDR1 ENHRY, CDR2 SYGVKD. CDR3 sequence (DNA): TGTGCCATCAGTGAGTCTCAGCAGGGCTCCTACTACGAGCAGTACTTC. This codes for CAISESQQGSYYEQYF.

This clonotype was picked up a small number of times. The J gene is TRBJ2-4, the V gene TRBV5-1; no firm D call. CDR1 is SGHRS, CDR2 YFSETQ, per germline. CDR3 size: 15 residues. Trimming removed 0 bases from V and 3 bases from J, with 10 bases in between. The CDR3 DNA is TGCGCCAGCAGCTTGGAACCGGTGAACAAAAACATTCAGTACTTC. It codes for CASSLEPVNKNIQYF.

The rearrangement joins TRBV12-3 or TRBV12-4 to TRBJ2-3, with D unresolved. CDR3 length: 12 residues. Trimming took 7 bases from V and 2 from J, leaving 7 bases between them. The CDR3 nucleotides are TGTGCCAGCAAGTGGGTCACAGATACGCAGTATTTT. The encoded protein is CASKWVTDTQYF.

The rearrangement links TRBV12-3 or TRBV12-4 to TRBJ2-1; D is perhaps TRBD1 (6 bases). The CDR3 runs 14 residues. With 3 bases removed from V and 8 bases from J, the gap between germline ends came to 14 bases. The CDR3 spells CASSLGWQGYEQFF. The CDR3 nucleotides read TGTGCCAGCAGTTTGGGATGGCAGGGGTATGAGCAGTTCTTC.

V and J are TRBV5-4 and TRBJ2-5; no reliable D call. Trimming stripped 4 bases from V and 4 bases from J, with 17 bases between. CDR1 is SGHNT and CDR2 is YYREEE in the germline V gene (reference sequence). This CDR3 is 15 amino acids long. The CDR3 here is CASSPSPLRAETQYF. The CDR3 DNA is TGTGCCAGCAGCCCCAGTCCCCTACGTGCAGAGACCCAGTACTTC.

In this sample, this clonotype turned up a few times. V and J are TRBV10-1 and TRBJ2-1, with D hard to call. CDR3 length: 15 residues. V lost 0 bases to trimming and J lost 5 bases, with 11 bases between them. Per germline, CDR1 WNHNN and CDR2 SYGVQD (reference sequence). As DNA, the CDR3 is TGCGCCAGCAGTGAGTCCGGAAAGGCAGACAATGAGCAGTTCTTC. Translated, it gives CASSESGKADNEQFF.

This clonotype was seen only a few times. The chain is built from TRBV6-1 and TRBJ2-7; D uncertain. The ends were cut back, 5 bases at V and 1 base at J, with 12 bases in the middle. This CDR3 has 14 amino acids. Germline CDR1 MNHNS, CDR2 SASEGT. CDR3 amino acids: CASSTKIGSYEQYF. The CDR3 coding sequence is TGTGCCAGCAGTACCAAAATAGGTTCCTACGAGCAGTACTTC.

A few counts support this clonotype. The chain recombines TRBV9 with TRBJ2-1; the match to TRBD2 covers 13 bases. J was trimmed by 4 bases and V by 0 bases; bases with no gene match: 13. There are 20 residues in the CDR3. Germline loops: CDR1 SGDLS, CDR2 YYNGEE. The CDR3 DNA reads as TGTGCCAGCAGCGTAGAAGGACTAGCGGGAGCAGCGGGCCCTTACAATGAGCAGTTCTTC. This translates into CASSVEGLAGAAGPYNEQFF.

The J gene is TRBJ2-7, the V gene TRBV30; TRBD2 is a possible D gene (6 bases). The CDR3 consists of 15 residues. V shed 1 base and J shed 2 bases, with 15 bases lying between them. Germline values: CDR1 GTSNPN, CDR2 SVGIG (reference sequence). The CDR3 sequence is CAWSATRRPPYEQYF. DNA of the CDR3: TGTGCCTGGAGTGCGACTAGACGGCCTCCCTACGAGCAGTACTTC.

This clonotype was detected once. One junction end disagrees with the germline gene, perhaps due to a read error. The chain is built from TRBV10-3 and TRBJ2-2, with a possible D match to TRBD1 (5 bases). There are 15 residues in the CDR3. Germline CDR1 and CDR2: ENHRY and SYGVKD. CDR3 in amino acids: CAISVQDLDTGQLFF. The CDR3 DNA follows: TGTGCCATCAGTGTACAGGATTTGGACACCGGGCAGCTGTTTTTT.

This clonotype was observed many times. The rearrangement links TRBV7-6 to TRBJ2-2, with D perhaps matching TRBD2 (6 bases). CDR1 is SGHVS, CDR2 FNYEAQ, per germline. The CDR3 sequence is 17 residues long. V lost 1 base to trimming and J lost 4 bases, with 16 bases between them. CDR3 DNA sequence: TGTGCCAGCAGCTTAGGGAGCGCGGGATATAGCACCGGGGAGCTGTTTTTT. Protein: CASSLGSAGYSTGELFF. Combining the CDR3 with reference TRBV7-6 and TRBJ2-2 gives the whole variable domain GAGVSQSPRYKVTKRGQDVALRCDPISGHVSLYWYRQALGQGPEFLTYFNYEAQQDKSGLPNDRFSAERPEGSISTLTIQRTEQRDSAMYRCASSLGSAGYSTGELFFGEGSRLTVL.

In this sample, this clonotype turned up a few times. The rearrangement joins TRBV5-1 to TRBJ2-7; 15 positions agree with TRBD2. V shed 2 bases, J shed 4 bases, and the junction held 7 bases outside the gene matches. From germline, CDR1 is SGHRS and CDR2 YFSETQ. The CDR3 sequence is 17 residues long. The CDR3 DNA follows: TGCGCCAGCAGCTTCGGGACTAGCGGGAGGATGGAGTACGAGCAGTACTTC. Protein product: CASSFGTSGRMEYEQYF.

This clonotype was seen ten or more times. The gene calls are TRBV5-5 and TRBJ2-7; TRBD2 matches at 11 bases. With 3 bases clipped from V and 3 bases from J, the junction kept 5 bases outside the gene matches. CDR1 SGHKS and CDR2 YYEKEE come from the germline V gene (reference sequence). This CDR3 comprises 15 residues. Here the CDR3 DNA reads TGTGCCAGCAGCTCCGGACTAGCGGGCCTCTACGAGCAGTACTTC. It yields the protein CASSSGLAGLYEQYF.

This chain uses TRBV5-1 with TRBJ2-7; unclear D gene. The V end was cut by 6 bases, the J end by 4 bases, with 14 bases between. There are 13 residues in the CDR3. Per germline, CDR1 SGHRS and CDR2 YFSETQ. DNA for the CDR3: TGCGCCAGCACCAGATTGGACGGGTACGAGCAGTACTTC. Protein product: CASTRLDGYEQYF.

This clonotype turned up a few times. V and J are TRBV5-1 and TRBJ2-5, with 7 bases lining up with TRBD1. The ends lost 4 bases at V and 2 bases at J; junction bases unmatched: 5. The CDR3 spans 14 residues. CDR1 is SGHRS, CDR2 YFSETQ, per germline. The CDR3 region has the DNA TGCGCCAGCAGCCCTGGGGGACAGCAAGAGACCCAGTACTTC. It encodes CASSPGGQQETQYF.

This clonotype has ten or more counts. The V call is TRBV6-2 or TRBV6-3, the J call TRBJ2-2, with D possibly TRBD1 on 5 matching bases. Deletions cut 5 bases from V and 2 bases from J, with 18 bases between. CDR1 and CDR2 (germline): MNHEY, SVGEGT. The CDR3 has 17 residues. The CDR3 sequence is CASSNLERTLNTGELFF. In DNA form, the CDR3 reads TGTGCCAGCAGTAATCTGGAGAGGACACTAAACACCGGGGAGCTGTTTTTT.

The chain carries TRBV7-9 and TRBJ2-5; D may be TRBD1 (6 bases). This CDR3 is 12 amino acids long. Between the trimmed V and J ends, which lost 6 bases and 9 bases, there was a span of 14 bases. Germline values: CDR1 SEHNR, CDR2 FQNEAQ (reference sequence). The CDR3 DNA reads as TGTGCCAGCAGTGGACAGTACGGGGCCCAGTACTTC. This encodes CASSGQYGAQYF. The full variable domain, rest sourced from reference TRBV7-9 and TRBJ2-5, is DTGVSQNPRHKITKRGQNVTFRCDPISEHNRLYWYRQTLGQGPEFLTYFQNEAQLEKSRLLSDRFSAERPKGSFSTLEIQRTEQGDSAMYLCASSGQYGAQYFGPGTRLLVL.

This chain links TRBV30 with TRBJ2-2; 8 nucleotides line up with TRBD2. Per the germline V gene, CDR1 is GTSNPN and CDR2 is SVGIG (reference sequence). Losses at the gene ends were 8 bases for V and 2 bases for J; bases not matched to a gene: 10. The CDR3 consists of 15 residues. The DNA for the CDR3 is TGTGCCCGCGGGATCAGCGGGGGCAACACCGGGGAGCTGTTTTTT. Its translation: CARGISGGNTGELFF.

This clonotype was recorded a few times. The chain's CDR3 is CSAREPGVPQHF. The CDR3 DNA follows: TGCAGTGCTAGAGAACCCGGAGTGCCCCAGCATTTT. The chain employs TRBV20-1 and TRBJ1-5; D is uncertain. Trimming stripped 0 bases from V and 9 bases from J, with 9 bases between. Germline lookup yields CDR1 DFQATT and CDR2 SNEGSKA (reference sequence). The CDR3 totals 12 residues.

This clonotype was picked up a small number of times. The gene calls are TRBV5-1 and TRBJ2-3; 8 bases fit TRBD2. Unmatched junction bases numbered 9, after V lost 5 bases and J lost 7 bases. This CDR3 has 14 residues. Germline CDR1 reads SGHRS; CDR2 reads YFSETQ. The CDR3 spells CASRPGGPKYTQYF. In DNA form, the CDR3 reads TGCGCCAGCAGACCGGGAGGGCCCAAATATACGCAGTATTTT.